The sample holds one count of the clone carrying this T cell receptor (beta chain). The sample is drawn from a study of T cell responses to AZD1222 COVID-19 vaccine. This table comes from immunoSEQ multiplex PCR, and its TCRdb copy is limited to in-frame clones, with some not included. The sample contains 150,000 to 200,000 clones, about nine tenths of which appear only once. The V end was cut by 7 bases, the J end by 4 bases, with 14 bases between. This CDR3 is built from 14 residues. Germline V gene data show CDR1 as MDHEN and CDR2 as SYDVKM. This clonotype originated in an adult in good health. J is TRBJ1-3 and V is TRBV28, with a possible D match to TRBD1 (5 bases). The sequencing used peripheral blood, collected on day 0 of AZD1222 vaccination. The CDR3 DNA is TGTGCCAGCAACTCGCAGGGTGGGGGAAACACCATATATTTT. Protein: CASNSQGGGNTIYF.